This T cell receptor (beta chain) was captured in a study of blood T cell repertoires in COVID-19. Clones were sequenced by immunoSEQ multiplex PCR, and TCRdb holds only the in-frame ones, with some missing. The sample holds 110,000 to 150,000 clones, about 80% seen once. The clonotype originates from a woman of 80 years or more with acute or convalescent COVID-19. The sample taken for sequencing was peripheral blood.

CDR3 in amino acids: CASSWGGNTEAFF. DNA of the CDR3: TGTGCCAGCAGTTGGGGGGGTAACACTGAAGCTTTCTTT. The V call is TRBV27, the J call TRBJ1-1, with TRBD1 as a possible D gene (5 bases). Trimming cost V 4 bases and J 2 bases, with 8 bases left between them. The CDR3 is 13 amino acids. Germline V lookup: CDR1 MNHEY, CDR2 SMNVEV (reference sequence).